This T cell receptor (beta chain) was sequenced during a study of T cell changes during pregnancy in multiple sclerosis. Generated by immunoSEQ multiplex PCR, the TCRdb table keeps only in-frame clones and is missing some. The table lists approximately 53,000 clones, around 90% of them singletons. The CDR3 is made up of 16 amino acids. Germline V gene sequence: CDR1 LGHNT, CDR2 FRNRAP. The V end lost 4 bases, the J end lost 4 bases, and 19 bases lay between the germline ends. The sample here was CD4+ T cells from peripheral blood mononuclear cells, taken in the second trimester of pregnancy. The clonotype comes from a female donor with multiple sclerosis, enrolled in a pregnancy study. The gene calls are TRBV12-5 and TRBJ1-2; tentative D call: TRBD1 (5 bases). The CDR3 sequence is CASGSIKQGKTYGYTF. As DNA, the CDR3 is TGTGCTAGTGGTTCCATAAAGCAGGGAAAGACCTATGGCTACACCTTC.